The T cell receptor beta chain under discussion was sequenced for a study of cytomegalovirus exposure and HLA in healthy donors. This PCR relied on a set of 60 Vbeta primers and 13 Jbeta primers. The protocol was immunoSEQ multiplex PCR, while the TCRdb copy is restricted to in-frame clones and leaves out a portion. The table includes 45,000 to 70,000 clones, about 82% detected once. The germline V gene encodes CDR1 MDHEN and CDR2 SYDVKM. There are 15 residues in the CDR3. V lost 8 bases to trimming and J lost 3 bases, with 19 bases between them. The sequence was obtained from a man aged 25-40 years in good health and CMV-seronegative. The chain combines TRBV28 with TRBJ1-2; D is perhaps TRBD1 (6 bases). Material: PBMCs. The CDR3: CASRALGQSHYGYTF. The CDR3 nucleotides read TGTGCCAGCCGTGCCCTTGGACAGTCTCACTATGGCTACACCTTC.